The sequence of this T cell receptor beta chain was determined in a study of CD4 T cells in relation to SARS-CoV-2 and coronaviruses. Profiled with immunoSEQ multiplex PCR; TCRdb holds only in-frame clones, not every one. Here the sample spans 65,000 or so clones, 87% being singletons. V was clipped by 4 bases and J by 4 bases, with 25 bases between them. The CDR3 runs 19 residues. Germline values: CDR1 SGHTA, CDR2 FQGNSA. The unexposed donors gave CD4+ T cells in about 2011-2019, prior to COVID-19. Material: memory CD4+ T cells from PBMCs. The chain has TRBV7-2 and TRBJ1-4, with D unresolved. This receptor was obtained from a human donor in good health. The CDR3 bases are TGTGCCAGCAGCTCCTCGTGGGCCTTGGCGGGGTATGTTAATGAAAAACTGTTTTTT. It specifies CASSSSWALAGYVNEKLFF.